The rows below give T cell receptor beta chains drawn from one sample of a study of blood T cell repertoires in COVID-19. The protocol was immunoSEQ multiplex PCR, while the TCRdb copy is restricted to in-frame clones and leaves out a portion. The sample has about 77,000 clones, about 92% seen once. The specimen was peripheral blood. The receptors originated from a woman older than 75 with active or convalescent COVID-19. Each CDR3 is given with its conserved first and last residue. Each record gives: D gene, clone size, J gene, V gene, CDR3 DNA, CDR3 protein. The D gene is left open where the match is weak. Clone size is not always given. Where it is, it says once, few, many or a class for expanded clones.

NA once TRBJ1-2 TRBV7-9 TGTGCCAGCAGCTTTATTCAGAACTATGGCTACACCTTC CASSFIQNYGYTF
NA NA TRBJ2-7 TRBV6-6 TGTGCCAGCAGTCAATCCGGGACACGCCTCTACGAGCAGTACTTC CASSQSGTRLYEQYF
NA NA TRBJ2-3 TRBV3-1/TRBV3-2 TGTGCCAGCAGCCAAGGGTGGCTAGCGATAGATACGCAGTATTTT CASSQGWLAIDTQYF
NA NA TRBJ1-1 TRBV28 TGTGCCAGCATCCCTCAGGTGCCGAACACTGAAGCTTTCTTT CASIPQVPNTEAFF
TRBD1 NA TRBJ2-7 TRBV19 TGTGCCAGTATTGAATCGGGACAGGGAGCCAACGAGCAGTACTTC CASIESGQGANEQYF
TRBD2 few TRBJ2-1 TRBV7-2 TGTGCCAGCAGCCCCGGGGGAGGGCCCTACAATGAGCAGTTCTTC CASSPGGGPYNEQFF
NA NA TRBJ2-1 TRBV10-1 TGCGCCAGCAGTGAGTCGACGTCAGGCCTCTCCTACAATGAGCAGTTCTTC CASSESTSGLSYNEQFF
TRBD1 NA TRBJ1-1 TRBV19 TGTGCCAATGAACAGGGGTCCTTGAAACCTTTCTTT CANEQGSLKPFF
TRBD1 NA TRBJ2-2 TRBV5-8 TGTGCCAGCAGCTTACGACAGGGGGCCGGGGAGCTGTTTTTT CASSLRQGAGELFF
NA NA TRBJ2-7 TRBV30 TGTGCCTGGACCGGGACAAGCACCTACGAGCAGTACTTC CAWTGTSTYEQYF
NA NA TRBJ2-4 TRBV9 TGTGCCAGCAGCGAACCCGAGGGCATTCAGTACTTC CASSEPEGIQYF
TRBD1 NA TRBJ1-1 TRBV6-5 TGTGCCAGCAGTTACGTCCAGGGGGGGAACACTGAAGCTTTCTTT CASSYVQGGNTEAFF
NA NA TRBJ2-1 TRBV27 TGTGCCAGCAGTGATCCTACAGGGGTCCGGGGGAATGAGCAGTTCTTC CASSDPTGVRGNEQFF
NA NA TRBJ1-5 TRBV2 TGTGCCAGCAGGGCGACTGGGAGCAATCAGCCCCAGCATTTT CASRATGSNQPQHF
NA NA TRBJ1-1 TRBV6-6 TGTGCCAGCAGTTACTCGAGGCAGGGGAACACTGAAGCTTTCTTT CASSYSRQGNTEAFF
NA NA TRBJ2-7 TRBV10-3 TGTGCCACCGCGCGGCCAAGCTCCTACGAGCAGTACTTC CATARPSSYEQYF
NA NA TRBJ1-6 TRBV4-2 TGTGCCAGCAGCCAAGTTAGGAGCTCCTATAATTCACCCCTCCACTTT CASSQVRSSYNSPLHF
NA NA TRBJ1-4 TRBV12-1 TGTGCCAGCAGCTTTTGGCAGGGGAACGGGTACAGCGAAAAACTGTTTTTT CASSFWQGNGYSEKLFF
TRBD1 NA TRBJ2-1 TRBV4-3 TGCGCCAGCAGCCAAATCTACAGGGGGCGTGAGGGTGAGCAGTTCTTC CASSQIYRGREGEQFF
TRBD1 NA TRBJ2-1 TRBV6-6 TGTGCCAGCCTGGGACAGGGGGCCAATGAGCAGTTCTTC CASLGQGANEQFF
TRBD1 NA TRBJ1-6 TRBV7-8 TGTGCCAGCAGCTTAGTATCGGGGACAGGGGTCGGCTCGGGGAATTCACCCCTCCACTTT CASSLVSGTGVGSGNSPLHF
NA NA TRBJ2-7 TRBV18 TGTGCCAGCTCACCTCGCAGGGAAGGCGAGCAGTACTTC CASSPRREGEQYF
NA NA TRBJ2-7 TRBV30 TGTGCCTGGAGTAAACAGAACGAGCAGTACTTC CAWSKQNEQYF
TRBD1 NA TRBJ1-5 TRBV29-1 TGCAGCGTTGGGGGACAGGGGACCGATCAGCCCCAGCATTTT CSVGGQGTDQPQHF
TRBD1 NA TRBJ2-5 TRBV5-1 TGCGCCAGCAGCCCTGGGACAGCTCAAGAGACCCAGTACTTC CASSPGTAQETQYF
NA once TRBJ1-5 TRBV28 TGTGCCAGCAGTTCCGGGGGTCAGCCCCAGCATTTT CASSSGGQPQHF
NA NA TRBJ1-2 TRBV24-1 TGTGCCACCAGTGCCCTACGAGGTTGCAGGGTCCCGTTCGGCTATGGCTACACCTTC CATSALRGCRVPFGYGYTF
TRBD1 NA TRBJ1-2 TRBV5-1 TGCGCCAGCAGGAGGGACAGGTATGGCTACACCTTC CASRRDRYGYTF
TRBD1 NA TRBJ1-2 TRBV12-3/TRBV12-4 TGTGCCAGCAGCCCAGGGGGGTATGGCTACACCTTC CASSPGGYGYTF
TRBD1 NA TRBJ1-4 TRBV4-2 TGTGCCAGCAGCCAAGCCGGGACAGGTAATGAAAAACTGTTTTTT CASSQAGTGNEKLFF
TRBD1 NA TRBJ1-5 TRBV6-5 TGTGCCAGCGCCGGGACAGGGCATCAGCCCCAGCATTTT CASAGTGHQPQHF
NA NA TRBJ1-2 TRBV6-2/TRBV6-3 TGTGCCAGCAGTTATCTATGGACAAAGGGGTATGGCTACACCTTC CASSYLWTKGYGYTF
NA NA TRBJ1-3 TRBV27 TGTGCCAGCAGTCGGTCCTACTCTGGAAACACCATATATTTT CASSRSYSGNTIYF